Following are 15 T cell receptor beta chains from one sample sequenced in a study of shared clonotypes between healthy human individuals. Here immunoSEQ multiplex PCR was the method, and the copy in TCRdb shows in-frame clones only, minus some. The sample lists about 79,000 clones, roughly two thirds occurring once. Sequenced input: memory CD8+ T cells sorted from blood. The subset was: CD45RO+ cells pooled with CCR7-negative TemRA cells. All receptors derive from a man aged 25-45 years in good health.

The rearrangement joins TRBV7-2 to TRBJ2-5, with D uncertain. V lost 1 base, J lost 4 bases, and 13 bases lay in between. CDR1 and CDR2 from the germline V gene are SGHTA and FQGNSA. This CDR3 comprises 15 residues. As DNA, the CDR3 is TGTGCCAGCAGCTTAGGAGCTAAGGGTCCAGAGACCCAGTACTTC. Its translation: CASSLGAKGPETQYF.

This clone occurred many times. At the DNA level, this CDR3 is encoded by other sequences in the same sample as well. The CDR3 sequence is CASSPVSYEQYF. In nucleotides, the CDR3 is TGTGCCAGCAGTCCCGTATCCTACGAGCAGTACTTC. This rearrangement joins TRBV28 to TRBJ2-7; D is unresolved. The CDR3 sequence is 12 residues long. Trimming left V 5 bases short and J 1 base short, with 6 bases between. CDR1 and CDR2 from the germline V gene are MDHEN and SYDVKM. Complete variable domain (other parts from reference TRBV28 and TRBJ2-7): DVKVTQSSRYLVKRTGEKVFLECVQDMDHENMFWYRQDPGLGLRLIYFSYDVKMKEKGDIPEGYSVSREKKERFSLILESASTNQTSMYLCASSPVSYEQYFGPGTRLTVT.

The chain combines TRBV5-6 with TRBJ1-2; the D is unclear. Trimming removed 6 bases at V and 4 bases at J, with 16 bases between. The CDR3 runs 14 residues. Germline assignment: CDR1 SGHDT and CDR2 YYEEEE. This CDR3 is CASKYSRKTYGYTF. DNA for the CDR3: TGTGCCAGCAAATATAGTCGAAAGACCTATGGCTACACCTTC.

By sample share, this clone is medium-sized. The CDR3 region has the DNA TGCAGCGTCCGAACGGGACTAGGTAATGAGCAGTTCTTC. Residues: CSVRTGLGNEQFF. The genes are TRBV29-1 and TRBJ2-1; 8 positions agree with TRBD2. The CDR3 spans 13 residues. Per the germline V gene, CDR1 is SQVTM and CDR2 is ANQGSEA. The V and J ends lost 6 bases and 7 bases, in that order; junction bases with no gene match: 8.

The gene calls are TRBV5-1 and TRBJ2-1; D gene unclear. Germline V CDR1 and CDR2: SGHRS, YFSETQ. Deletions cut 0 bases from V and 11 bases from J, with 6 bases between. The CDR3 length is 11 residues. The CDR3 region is CASSLEKKQFF. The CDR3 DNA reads TGCGCCAGCAGCTTGGAAAAGAAGCAGTTCTTC.

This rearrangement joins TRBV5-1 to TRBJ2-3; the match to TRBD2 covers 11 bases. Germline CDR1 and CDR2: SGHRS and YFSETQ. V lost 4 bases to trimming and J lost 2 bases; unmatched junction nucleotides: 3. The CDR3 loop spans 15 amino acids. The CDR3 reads CASSGTSGHTDTQYF. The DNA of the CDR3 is TGCGCCAGCAGCGGGACTAGCGGACACACAGATACGCAGTATTTT.

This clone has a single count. CDR3 loop: CSASQETQYF. In DNA, the CDR3 is TGCAGTGCTAGCCAAGAGACCCAGTACTTC. The chain joins TRBV20-1 to TRBJ2-5; D is uncertain. V lost 3 bases, J lost 1 base, and 0 bases lay in between. This CDR3 is 10 amino acids long. CDR1 and CDR2 (germline): DFQATT, SNEGSKA (reference sequence).

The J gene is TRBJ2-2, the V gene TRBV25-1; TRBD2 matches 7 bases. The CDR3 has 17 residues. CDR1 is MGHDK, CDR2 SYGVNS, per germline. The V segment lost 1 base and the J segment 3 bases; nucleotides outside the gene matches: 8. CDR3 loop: CASSESGASGHTGELFF. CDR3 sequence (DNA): TGTGCCAGCAGTGAATCGGGAGCTAGCGGACACACCGGGGAGCTGTTTTTT. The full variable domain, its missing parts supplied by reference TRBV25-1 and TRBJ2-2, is EADIYQTPRYLVIGTGKKITLECSQTMGHDKMYWYQQDPGMELHLIHYSYGVNSTEKGDLSSESTVSRIRTEHFPLTLESARPSHTSQYLCASSESGASGHTGELFFGEGSRLTVL.

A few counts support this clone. The CDR3: CASSDLGQGRSYNEQFF. The DNA of the CDR3 is TGTGCCAGCAGTGACCTAGGACAGGGAAGGTCCTACAATGAGCAGTTCTTC. The chain has TRBV6-4 and TRBJ2-1; 8 bases fit TRBD1. Per germline, CDR1 MRHNA and CDR2 SNTAGT. V gave up 2 bases and J gave up 1 base; unmatched junction bases: 7. CDR3 length: 17 residues.

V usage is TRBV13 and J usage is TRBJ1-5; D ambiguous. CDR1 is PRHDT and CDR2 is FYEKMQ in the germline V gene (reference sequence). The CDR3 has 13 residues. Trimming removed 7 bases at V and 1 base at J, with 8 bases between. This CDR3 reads CASTLGSNQPQHF. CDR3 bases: TGTGCCAGCACCTTGGGGAGCAATCAGCCCCAGCATTTT.

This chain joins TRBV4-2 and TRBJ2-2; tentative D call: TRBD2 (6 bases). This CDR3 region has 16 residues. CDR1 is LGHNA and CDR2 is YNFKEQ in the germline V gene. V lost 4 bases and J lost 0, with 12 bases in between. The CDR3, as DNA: TGTGCCAGCAGCCGAGCTAGCGAACCGAACACCGGGGAGCTGTTTTTT. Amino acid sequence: CASSRASEPNTGELFF.

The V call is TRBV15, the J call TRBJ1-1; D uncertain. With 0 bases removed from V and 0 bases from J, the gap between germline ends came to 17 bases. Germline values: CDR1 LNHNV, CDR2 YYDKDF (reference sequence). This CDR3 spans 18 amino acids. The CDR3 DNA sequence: TGTGCCACCAGCAGAGATCCTAGCTCAAGGGTGTTGAACACTGAAGCTTTCTTT. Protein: CATSRDPSSRVLNTEAFF. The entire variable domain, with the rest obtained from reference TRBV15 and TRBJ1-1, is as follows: DAMVIQNPRYQVTQFGKPVTLSCSQTLNHNVMYWYQQKSSQAPKLLFHYYDKDFNNEADTPDNFQSRRPNTSFCFLDIRSPGLGDTAMYLCATSRDPSSRVLNTEAFFGQGTRLTVV.

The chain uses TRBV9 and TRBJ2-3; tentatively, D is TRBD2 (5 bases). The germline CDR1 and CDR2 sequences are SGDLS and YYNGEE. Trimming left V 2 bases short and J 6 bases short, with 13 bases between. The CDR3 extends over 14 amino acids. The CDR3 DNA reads TGTGCCAGCAGCGTCTCGACTACCCGGGATACGCAGTATTTT. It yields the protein CASSVSTTRDTQYF.

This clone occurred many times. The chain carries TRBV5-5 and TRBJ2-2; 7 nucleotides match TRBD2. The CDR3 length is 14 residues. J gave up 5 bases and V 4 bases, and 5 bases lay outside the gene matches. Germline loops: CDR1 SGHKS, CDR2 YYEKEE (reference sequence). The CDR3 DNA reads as TGTGCCAGCAGCCCCAGCGGGATGACCGGGGAGCTGTTTTTT. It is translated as CASSPSGMTGELFF.

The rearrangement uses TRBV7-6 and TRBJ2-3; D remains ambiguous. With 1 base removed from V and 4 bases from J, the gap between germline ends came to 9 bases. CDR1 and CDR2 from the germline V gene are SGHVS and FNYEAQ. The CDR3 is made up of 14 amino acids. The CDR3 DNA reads TGTGCCAGCAGCTTAGAAGTCTGGGCAGATACGCAGTATTTT. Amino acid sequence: CASSLEVWADTQYF.